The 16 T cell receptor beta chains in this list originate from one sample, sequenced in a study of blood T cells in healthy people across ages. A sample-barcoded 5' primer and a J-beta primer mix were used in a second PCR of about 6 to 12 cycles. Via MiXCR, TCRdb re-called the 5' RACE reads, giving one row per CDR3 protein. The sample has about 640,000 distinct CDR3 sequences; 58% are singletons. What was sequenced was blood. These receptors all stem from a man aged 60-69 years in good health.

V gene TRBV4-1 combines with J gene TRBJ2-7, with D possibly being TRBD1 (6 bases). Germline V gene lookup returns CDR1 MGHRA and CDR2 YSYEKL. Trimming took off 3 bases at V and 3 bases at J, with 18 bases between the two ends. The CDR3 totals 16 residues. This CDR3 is CASSHTTGQPYYEQYF. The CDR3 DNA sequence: TGCGCCAGCAGCCACACCACAGGGCAACCCTACTACGAGCAGTACTTC.

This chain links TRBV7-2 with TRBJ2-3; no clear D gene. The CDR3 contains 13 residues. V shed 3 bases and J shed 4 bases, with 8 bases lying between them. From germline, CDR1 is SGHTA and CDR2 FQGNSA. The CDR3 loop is CASSFQRADTQYF. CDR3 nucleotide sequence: TGTGCCAGCAGCTTTCAGCGAGCAGATACGCAGTATTTT.

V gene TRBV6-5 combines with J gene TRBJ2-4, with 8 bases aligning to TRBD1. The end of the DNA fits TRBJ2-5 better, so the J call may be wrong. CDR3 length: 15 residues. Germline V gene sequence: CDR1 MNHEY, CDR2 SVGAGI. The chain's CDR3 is CASSGGQGARETQYF. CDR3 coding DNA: TGTGCCAGCAGCGGAGGTCAGGGGGCTAGGGAGACCCAGTACTTC.

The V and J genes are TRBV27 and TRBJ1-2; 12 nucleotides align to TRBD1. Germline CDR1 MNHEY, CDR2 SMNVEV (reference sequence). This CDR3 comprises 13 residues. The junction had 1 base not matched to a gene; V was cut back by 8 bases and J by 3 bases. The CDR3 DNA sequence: TGTGCCAGCGGGACAGGGGGCTACTATGGCTACACCTTC. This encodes CASGTGGYYGYTF.

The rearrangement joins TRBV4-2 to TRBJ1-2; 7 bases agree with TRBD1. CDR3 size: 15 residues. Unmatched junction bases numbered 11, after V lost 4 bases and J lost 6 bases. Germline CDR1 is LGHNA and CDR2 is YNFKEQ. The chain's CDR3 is CASSLRQGGMNGYTF. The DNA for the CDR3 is TGTGCCAGCAGCCTTCGACAGGGAGGTATGAATGGCTACACCTTC.

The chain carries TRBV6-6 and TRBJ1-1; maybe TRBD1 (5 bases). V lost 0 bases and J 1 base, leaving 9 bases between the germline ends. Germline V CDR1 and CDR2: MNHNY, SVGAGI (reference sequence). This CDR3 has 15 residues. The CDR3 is CASSYSGGENTEAFF. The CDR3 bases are TGTGCCAGCAGTTACTCTGGGGGGGAGAACACTGAAGCTTTCTTT.

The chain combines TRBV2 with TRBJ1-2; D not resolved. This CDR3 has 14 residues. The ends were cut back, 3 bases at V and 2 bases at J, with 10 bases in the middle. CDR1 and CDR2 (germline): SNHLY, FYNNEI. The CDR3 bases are TGTGCCAGCAGTGAGACTTCGCCCAACTATGGCTACACCTTC. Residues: CASSETSPNYGYTF.

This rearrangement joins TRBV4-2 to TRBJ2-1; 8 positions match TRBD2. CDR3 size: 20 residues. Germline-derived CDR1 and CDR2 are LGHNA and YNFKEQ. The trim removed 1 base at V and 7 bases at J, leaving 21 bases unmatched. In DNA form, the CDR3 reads TGTGCCAGCAGCCAAGGCATGTTTCTGGCGGGGGGTCGGCGAGCGAATGAGCAGTTCTTC. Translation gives CASSQGMFLAGGRRANEQFF.

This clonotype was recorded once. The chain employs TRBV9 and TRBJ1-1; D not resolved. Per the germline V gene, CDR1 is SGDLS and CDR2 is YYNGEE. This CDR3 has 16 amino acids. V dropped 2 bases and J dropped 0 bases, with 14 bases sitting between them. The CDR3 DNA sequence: TGTGCCAGCAGCGTTGGACGGTTTGATATGAACACTGAAGCTTTCTTT. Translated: CASSVGRFDMNTEAFF.

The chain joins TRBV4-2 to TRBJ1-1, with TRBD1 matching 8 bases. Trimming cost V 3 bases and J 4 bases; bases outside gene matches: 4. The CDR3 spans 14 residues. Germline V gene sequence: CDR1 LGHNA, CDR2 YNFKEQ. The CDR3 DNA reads TGTGCCAGCAGCCACGTAACAGGGGGCACTGAAGCTTTCTTT. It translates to CASSHVTGGTEAFF.

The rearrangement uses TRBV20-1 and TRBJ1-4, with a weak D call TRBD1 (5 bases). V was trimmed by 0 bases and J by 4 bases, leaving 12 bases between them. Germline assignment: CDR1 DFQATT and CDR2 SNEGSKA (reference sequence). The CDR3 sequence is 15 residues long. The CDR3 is CSARDGAVLNEKLFF. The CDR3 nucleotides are TGCAGTGCTAGAGATGGGGCAGTTCTTAATGAAAAACTGTTTTTT.

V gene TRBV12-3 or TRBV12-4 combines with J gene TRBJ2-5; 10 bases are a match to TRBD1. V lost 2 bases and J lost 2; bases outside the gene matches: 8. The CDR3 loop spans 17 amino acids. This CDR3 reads CASSLLFGDRGQETQYF. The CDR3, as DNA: TGTGCCAGCAGTTTATTGTTCGGGGACAGGGGACAAGAGACCCAGTACTTC.

CDR3: CASSDRVTEQYF. The DNA for the CDR3 is TGTGCCAGCAGCGACAGGGTTACGGAGCAGTACTTC. J is TRBJ2-7 and V is TRBV7-6; 7 bases agree with TRBD1. Unmatched junction bases numbered 5, after V lost 5 bases and J lost 7 bases. The V gene's germline CDR1 is SGHVS and CDR2 FNYEAQ. There are 12 residues in the CDR3.

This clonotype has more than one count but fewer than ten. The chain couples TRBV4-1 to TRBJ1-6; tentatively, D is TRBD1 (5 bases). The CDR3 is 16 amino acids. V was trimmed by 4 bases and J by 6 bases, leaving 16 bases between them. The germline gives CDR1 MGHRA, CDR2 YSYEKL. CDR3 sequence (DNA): TGCGCCAGCAGCCCCCCTGAGGCCAGGGTTAATTCACCCCTCCACTTT. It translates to CASSPPEARVNSPLHF.

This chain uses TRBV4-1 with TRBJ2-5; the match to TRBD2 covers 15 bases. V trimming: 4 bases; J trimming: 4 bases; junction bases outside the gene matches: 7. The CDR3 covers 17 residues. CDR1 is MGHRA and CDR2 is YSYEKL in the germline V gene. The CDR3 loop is CASSLSGTSGGLETQYF. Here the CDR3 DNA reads TGCGCCAGCAGCCTCTCCGGGACTAGCGGGGGGTTAGAGACCCAGTACTTC.

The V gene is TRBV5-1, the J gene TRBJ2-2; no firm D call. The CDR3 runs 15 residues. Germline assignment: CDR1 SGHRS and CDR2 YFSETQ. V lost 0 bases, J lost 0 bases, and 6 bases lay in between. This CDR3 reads CASSLVQTNTGELFF. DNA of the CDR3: TGCGCCAGCAGCTTGGTACAGACGAACACCGGGGAGCTGTTTTTT. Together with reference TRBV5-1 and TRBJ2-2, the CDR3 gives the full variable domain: KAGVTQTPRYLIKTRGQQVTLSCSPISGHRSVSWYQQTPGQGLQFLFEYFSETQRNKGNFPGRFSGRQFSNSRSEMNVSTLELGDSALYLCASSLVQTNTGELFFGEGSRLTVL.